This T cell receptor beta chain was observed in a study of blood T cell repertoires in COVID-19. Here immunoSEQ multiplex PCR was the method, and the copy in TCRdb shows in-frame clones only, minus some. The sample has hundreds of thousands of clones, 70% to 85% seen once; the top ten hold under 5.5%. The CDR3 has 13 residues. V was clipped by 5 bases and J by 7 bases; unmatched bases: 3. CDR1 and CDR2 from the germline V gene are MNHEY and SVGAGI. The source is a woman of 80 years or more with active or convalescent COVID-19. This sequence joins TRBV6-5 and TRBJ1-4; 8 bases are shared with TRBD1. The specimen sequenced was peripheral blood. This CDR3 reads CASSRDRIEKLFF. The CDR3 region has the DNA TGTGCCAGCAGTCGGGACAGGATTGAAAAACTGTTTTTT.